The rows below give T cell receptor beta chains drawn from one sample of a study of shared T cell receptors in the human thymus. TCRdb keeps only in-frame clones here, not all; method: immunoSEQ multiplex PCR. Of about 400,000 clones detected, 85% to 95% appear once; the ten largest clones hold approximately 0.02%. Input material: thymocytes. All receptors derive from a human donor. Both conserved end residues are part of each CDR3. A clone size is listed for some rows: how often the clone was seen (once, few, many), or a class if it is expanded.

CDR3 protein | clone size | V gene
CASSLLKGVRYEQYF | - | TRBV28
CASRWTSGSSYEQYF | - | TRBV6-1
CASSFVQGGAQYF | - | TRBV7-9
CASSSDRYNEKLFF | - | TRBV6-5
CASSQVNTGTRDNEQFF | - | TRBV4-3
CASRSTGGHGYTF | - | TRBV27
CASSLCQADNIQYF | - | TRBV5-6
CASSLAGYTF | - | TRBV11-3
CASSIGTSGNTIYF | - | TRBV19
CASSLGGTNEKLFF | - | TRBV5-6
CASSLERRDSGRYGYTF | - | TRBV7-2
CASSLRIPKTTDTQYF | - | TRBV27
CASSFSGQGRNTEAFF | - | TRBV28
CASSPNIGQVPSGNTIYF | once | TRBV14
CATSPGTSGSLAKNIQYF | - | TRBV15
CASSAGPTNEKLFF | - | TRBV10-2
CASSADSRVGTDYGYTF | - | TRBV18